Below, one T cell receptor beta chain is given with its context. The sample originates from a study of blood T cell repertoires in COVID-19. Study-level information: Sites in the United States, Italy and Spain provided acute and convalescent COVID-19 samples. From T cells, B-cell-depleted T cells, or PBMCs came the material, which was cDNA or gDNA.

In the source study's methods: It was from reference gene primer amplification that nucleated cell counts were estimated. The protocol was immunoSEQ multiplex PCR, while the TCRdb copy is restricted to in-frame clones and leaves out a portion. V, J and clone size reflect that table, while D and trimming were determined from the DNA. The sample yields some 60,000 clones, approximately 92% seen once. The ends lost 0 bases at V and 5 bases at J; junction bases unmatched: 9. CDR1 LGHNA and CDR2 YNFKEQ come from the germline V gene. The CDR3 has 18 residues. The chain links TRBV4-2 to TRBJ2-2; 10 bases map to TRBD2. This clonotype was sampled from a man in his sixties with acute or convalescent COVID-19. The source material was peripheral blood. The CDR3 is CASSQDWLAGEGTGELFF. The CDR3, as DNA: TGTGCCAGCAGCCAAGATTGGCTAGCGGGGGAGGGGACCGGGGAGCTGTTTTTT.